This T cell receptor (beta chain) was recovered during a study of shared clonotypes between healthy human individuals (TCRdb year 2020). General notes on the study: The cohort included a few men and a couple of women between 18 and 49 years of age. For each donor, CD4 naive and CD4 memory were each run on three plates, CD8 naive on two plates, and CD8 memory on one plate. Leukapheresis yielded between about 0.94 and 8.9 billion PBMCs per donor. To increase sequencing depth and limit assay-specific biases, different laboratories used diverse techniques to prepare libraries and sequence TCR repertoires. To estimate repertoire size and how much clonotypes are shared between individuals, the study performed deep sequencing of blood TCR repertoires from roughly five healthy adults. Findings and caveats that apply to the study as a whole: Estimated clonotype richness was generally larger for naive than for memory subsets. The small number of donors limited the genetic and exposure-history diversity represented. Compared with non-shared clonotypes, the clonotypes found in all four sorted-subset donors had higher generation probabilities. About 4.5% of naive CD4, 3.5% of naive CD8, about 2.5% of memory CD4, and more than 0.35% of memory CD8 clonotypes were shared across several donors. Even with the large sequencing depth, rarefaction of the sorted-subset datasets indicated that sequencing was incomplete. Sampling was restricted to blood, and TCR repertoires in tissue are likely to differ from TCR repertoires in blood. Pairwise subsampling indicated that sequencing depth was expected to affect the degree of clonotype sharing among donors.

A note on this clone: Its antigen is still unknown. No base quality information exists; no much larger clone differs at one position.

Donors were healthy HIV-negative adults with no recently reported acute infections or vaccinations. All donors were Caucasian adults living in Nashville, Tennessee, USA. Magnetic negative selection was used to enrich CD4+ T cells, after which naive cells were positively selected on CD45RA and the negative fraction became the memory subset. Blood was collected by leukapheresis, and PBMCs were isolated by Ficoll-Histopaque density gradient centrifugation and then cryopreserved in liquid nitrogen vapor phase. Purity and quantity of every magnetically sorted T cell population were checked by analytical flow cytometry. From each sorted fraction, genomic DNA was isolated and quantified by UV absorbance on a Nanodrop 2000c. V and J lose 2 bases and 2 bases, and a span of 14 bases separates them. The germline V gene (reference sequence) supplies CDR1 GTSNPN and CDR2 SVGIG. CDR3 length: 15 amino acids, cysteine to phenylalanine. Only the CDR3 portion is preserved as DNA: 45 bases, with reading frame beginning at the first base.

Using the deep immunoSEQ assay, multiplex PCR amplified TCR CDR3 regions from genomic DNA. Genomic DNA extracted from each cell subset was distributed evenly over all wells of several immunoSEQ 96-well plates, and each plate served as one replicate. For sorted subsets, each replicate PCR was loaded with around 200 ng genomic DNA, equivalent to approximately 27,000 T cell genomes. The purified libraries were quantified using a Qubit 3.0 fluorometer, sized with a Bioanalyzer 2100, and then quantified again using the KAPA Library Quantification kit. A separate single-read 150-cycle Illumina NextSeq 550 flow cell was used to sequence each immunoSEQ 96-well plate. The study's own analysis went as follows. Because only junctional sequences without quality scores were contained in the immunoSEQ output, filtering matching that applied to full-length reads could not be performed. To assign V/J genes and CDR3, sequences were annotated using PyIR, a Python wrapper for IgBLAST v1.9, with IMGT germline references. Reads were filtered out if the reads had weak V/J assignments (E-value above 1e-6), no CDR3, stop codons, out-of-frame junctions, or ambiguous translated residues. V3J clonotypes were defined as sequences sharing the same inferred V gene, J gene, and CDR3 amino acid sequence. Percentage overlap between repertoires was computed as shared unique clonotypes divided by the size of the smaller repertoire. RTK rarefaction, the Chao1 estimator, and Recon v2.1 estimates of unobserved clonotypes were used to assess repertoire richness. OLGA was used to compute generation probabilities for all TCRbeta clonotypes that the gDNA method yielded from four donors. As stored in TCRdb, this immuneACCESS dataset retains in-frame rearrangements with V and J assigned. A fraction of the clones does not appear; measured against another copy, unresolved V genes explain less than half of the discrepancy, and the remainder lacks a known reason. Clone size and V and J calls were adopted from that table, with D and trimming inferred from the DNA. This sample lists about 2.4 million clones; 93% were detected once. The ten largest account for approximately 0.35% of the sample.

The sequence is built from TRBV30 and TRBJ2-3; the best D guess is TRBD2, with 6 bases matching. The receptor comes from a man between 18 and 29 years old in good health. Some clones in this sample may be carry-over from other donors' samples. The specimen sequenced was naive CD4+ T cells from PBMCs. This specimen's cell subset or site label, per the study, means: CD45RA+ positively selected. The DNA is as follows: TGTGCCTGGAGTCGGGCGGGAACATACACAGATACGCAGTATTTT. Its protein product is CAWSRAGTYTDTQYF.